This T cell receptor (beta chain) derives from a study of graft-versus-host responses after intestinal transplantation. Study-level background: Once they had received anti-thymocyte globulin induction, all recipients took tacrolimus and steroids for about 3 years.

As concerns this clone: Its specificity is not known.

Sequenced by immunoSEQ multiplex PCR; TCRdb stores in-frame clones only, minus some. This table has 99,000 or so clones, approximately 90% appearing once. Germline V gene lookup returns CDR1 SNHLY and CDR2 FYNNEI. Trimming took off 3 bases at V and 4 bases at J, with 12 bases between the two ends. The CDR3 contains 14 residues. Study results and caveats: Where graft-donor T cell macrochimerism was present, patients had high graft-versus-host to host-versus-graft clonal ratios in allografts. Detection of GvH clones occurred in recipient marrow, and some had their first appearance in ileum or blood. Circulating GvH clones peaking coincided with falling HvG clones soon after transplant.

The clonotype was recovered from a human donor who was the organ donor for an intestinal transplant. This chain connects TRBV2 to TRBJ1-2; TRBD1 is a possible D gene (6 bases). The source material was unstimulated CD8+ T cells sorted from spleen or lymph node cells, sampled before transplant. The CDR3 DNA is TGTGCCAGCAGTGAGTTGGGGGCTATCTATGGCTACACCTTC. It translates to CASSELGAIYGYTF.